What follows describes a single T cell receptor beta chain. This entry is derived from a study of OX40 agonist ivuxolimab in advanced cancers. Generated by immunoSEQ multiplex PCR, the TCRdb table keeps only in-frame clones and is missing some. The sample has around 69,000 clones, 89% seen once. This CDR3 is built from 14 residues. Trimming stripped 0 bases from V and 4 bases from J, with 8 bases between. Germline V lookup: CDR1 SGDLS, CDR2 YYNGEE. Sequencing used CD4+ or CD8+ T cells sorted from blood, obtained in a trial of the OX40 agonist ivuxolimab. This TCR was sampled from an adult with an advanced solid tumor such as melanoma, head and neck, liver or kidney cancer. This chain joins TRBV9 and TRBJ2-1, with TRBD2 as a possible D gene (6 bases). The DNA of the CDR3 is TGTGCCAGCAGCGTAGGACTAGTTTACAATGAGCAGTTCTTC. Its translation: CASSVGLVYNEQFF.